This TCR beta chain is from a study of a mutant IDH1 vaccine in newly diagnosed glioma. Study at large: The vaccination schedule gave patients eight doses in weeks 1, 3, 5, 7, 11, 15, 19 and 23. Most patients had received both radiotherapy and temozolomide, the prior options being radiotherapy, temozolomide, or both. Overall study findings and caveats: Vaccine-induced responses were seen in under 95% of patients, spanning several MHC alleles.

This clone was counted between two and nine times. Its target is unknown. The time point is: week 5, during vaccination. Each dose delivered 300 ug of mutant IDH1 20-mer peptide subcutaneously with imiquimod. Generated by immunoSEQ multiplex PCR, the TCRdb table keeps only in-frame clones and is missing some. The sample includes 32,000 or so clones, around 90% of them seen just once. CDR1 is MDHEN, CDR2 SYDVKM, per germline. The CDR3 runs to 16 residues. V lost 6 bases, J lost 0 bases, and 7 bases stayed unmatched. The specimen comprised peripheral blood mononuclear cells (PBMCs), sampled from a glioma patient whose treatment included an IDH1 peptide vaccine. The TCR comes from a woman aged 35 to 49 with glioma. Some clones in this sample may be carry-over from other donors' samples. The genes are TRBV28 and TRBJ2-7, with 11 bases identical to TRBD1. CDR3 nucleotides: TGTGCCAGCAGCCTTCCCGGGACAGGGGGCTCCTACGAGCAGTACTTC. This encodes CASSLPGTGGSYEQYF.